The 16 T cell receptor beta chains below all came from one sample that was sequenced in a study. TCRdb redid the calling of the RT-PCR reads with MiXCR, one entry per CDR3 protein. The data show almost 700,000 distinct CDR3 sequences, over 12% seen once. Source material: memory CD4+ T cells from blood. These receptors were obtained from a female donor in good health, serving as a healthy control.

This clonotype has only a few counts. This rearrangement joins TRBV12-3 or TRBV12-4 to TRBJ2-2; the D gene could be TRBD1 or TRBD2 (5 bases each). V shed 7 bases and J shed 4 bases, with 10 bases lying between them. This CDR3 is built from 13 residues. This CDR3 is CASKAGTTGELFF. The CDR3 nucleotides are TGTGCCAGCAAAGCAGGGACCACCGGGGAGCTGTTTTTT.

This chain connects TRBV6-2 or TRBV6-3 to TRBJ2-7, with D perhaps matching TRBD2 (5 bases). The CDR3 spans 13 residues. Germline assignment: CDR1 MNHEY and CDR2 SVGEGT. V gave up 6 bases and J gave up 3 bases, with 12 bases separating them. CDR3 coding DNA: TGTGCCAGCAGGATACACGGGGTCTACGAGCAGTACTTC. It is translated as CASRIHGVYEQYF.

This clonotype came up many times. The chain joins TRBV27 to TRBJ2-1, with D perhaps matching TRBD1 (6 bases). This CDR3 spans 13 amino acids. V dropped 1 base and J dropped 12 bases, with 13 bases sitting between them. Germline values: CDR1 MNHEY, CDR2 SMNVEV (reference sequence). CDR3 sequence reads: CASSLFGQGGQFF. The CDR3 DNA reads TGTGCCAGCAGTTTATTTGGACAAGGGGGGCAGTTCTTC.

This clonotype was recorded many times. The chain has TRBV5-1 and TRBJ2-7; 11 positions agree with TRBD1. Germline V lookup: CDR1 SGHRS, CDR2 YFSETQ. This CDR3 region has 14 residues. Trimming at V came to 4 bases and at J to 4 bases, leaving 4 bases not matched to a gene. The CDR3 loop is CASSNGQGAYEQYF. The CDR3 DNA sequence: TGCGCCAGCAGCAATGGACAGGGGGCGTACGAGCAGTACTTC.

The chain couples TRBV10-3 to TRBJ2-2; 10 bases align to TRBD1. J was trimmed by 7 bases and V by 0 bases; bases with no gene match: 5. The CDR3 is 16 residues long. CDR1 and CDR2 (germline): ENHRY, SYGVKD. CDR3 region: CAISESRGTGVGELFF. The CDR3 nucleotides read TGTGCCATCAGTGAGTCCCGAGGGACAGGGGTCGGGGAGCTGTTTTTT.

The chain uses TRBV15 and TRBJ2-1; TRBD2 matches 8 bases. Germline V gene data show CDR1 as LNHNV and CDR2 as YYDKDF (reference sequence). V shed 5 bases and J 7 bases; nucleotides not matched to a gene: 7. CDR3 size: 14 residues. The chain's CDR3 is CATSRLAGSNEQFF. The CDR3 DNA reads TGTGCCACCAGCCGGCTAGCGGGCTCAAATGAGCAGTTCTTC.

This clonotype was recorded a few times. This sequence joins TRBV18 and TRBJ2-1, with D perhaps matching TRBD1 (6 bases). The V gene lost 0 bases and the J gene lost 8 bases, with 11 bases spanning the gap. The V gene's germline CDR1 is KGHSH and CDR2 LQKENI. The CDR3 has 14 residues. In DNA, the CDR3 is TGTGCCAGCTCACCACCTACCAGGGGCGATGAGCAGTTCTTC. Translation gives CASSPPTRGDEQFF.

This sequence joins TRBV20-1 and TRBJ2-3; D gene ambiguous. The CDR3 contains 16 residues. Trimming took off 1 base at V and 6 bases at J, with 20 bases between the two ends. Germline V gene lookup returns CDR1 DFQATT and CDR2 SNEGSKA (reference sequence). The CDR3 protein is CSARGYEAYQGDTQYF. The DNA for the CDR3 is TGCAGTGCTAGAGGTTACGAGGCTTATCAAGGGGATACGCAGTATTTT.

The sample holds many counts of this clonotype. V gene TRBV12-3 or TRBV12-4 combines with J gene TRBJ2-7; either TRBD1 or TRBD2 may fit D (7 bases each). The CDR3 has 15 amino acids. Trimming left V 5 bases short and J 6 bases short, with 20 bases between. The CDR3 region is CASSPAGQWGGEQYF. The CDR3, as DNA: TGTGCCAGCAGTCCCGCGGGACAGTGGGGGGGCGAGCAGTACTTC.

CDR3 amino acids: CASSAHDTQYF. In DNA form, the CDR3 reads TGTGCCAGCAGTGCACATGATACGCAGTATTTT. The chain employs TRBV28 and TRBJ2-3; no firm D call. The V end was cut by 5 bases, the J end by 6 bases, with 6 bases between. The germline gives CDR1 MDHEN, CDR2 SYDVKM. CDR3 length equals 11 residues.

This chain connects TRBV5-6 to TRBJ1-2; TRBD1 might be the D (6 bases). The CDR3 consists of 16 residues. The germline V gene has CDR1 SGHDT and CDR2 YYEEEE. With 6 bases removed from V and 8 bases from J, the gap between germline ends came to 26 bases. The CDR3 loop is CASNPFEQGSVIGYTF. The CDR3 DNA sequence: TGTGCCAGCAACCCATTCGAACAGGGCAGCGTTATCGGCTACACCTTC.

The chain links TRBV24-1 to TRBJ2-1, with 9 bases identical to TRBD2. CDR3 length: 14 residues. Germline CDR1 KGHDR, CDR2 SFDVKD. J lost 9 bases, V lost 8 bases, and 10 bases had no gene match. CDR3 DNA: TGTGCCACCAAGGGACTAGCCGGACCAGGTGAGCAGTTCTTC. Protein product: CATKGLAGPGEQFF.

The chain carries TRBV7-8 and TRBJ2-5, with 13 bases that match TRBD2. Germline CDR1 reads SGHVS; CDR2 reads FQNEAQ. This CDR3 is built from 15 residues. V shed 5 bases, J shed 5 bases, and the junction held 5 bases outside the gene matches. CDR3 amino acids: CASSQGLAGIETQYF. CDR3 nucleotide sequence: TGTGCCAGCAGCCAGGGACTAGCGGGGATTGAGACCCAGTACTTC.

The chain joins TRBV6-5 to TRBJ2-1; D unclear. V was cut by 3 bases and J by 7 bases, with 16 bases left in between. Per the germline V gene, CDR1 is MNHEY and CDR2 is SVGAGI. This CDR3 comprises 15 residues. For the CDR3, the DNA is TGTGCCAGCAGTTATGGATTAGGGCCCGGGAATGAGCAGTTCTTC. Translating it yields CASSYGLGPGNEQFF.

A few counts support this clonotype. The rearrangement links TRBV4-3 to TRBJ2-3; a possible D gene is TRBD2 (6 bases). Germline V gene lookup returns CDR1 LGHNA and CDR2 YSLEER. V was shortened by 0 bases and J by 9 bases, with 13 bases between the two germline ends. The CDR3 length is 14 residues. The CDR3 loop reads CASSQEGTAGTQYF. In DNA form, the CDR3 reads TGCGCCAGCAGCCAAGAGGGCACGGCGGGAACGCAGTATTTT.

This clonotype came up many times. V and J are TRBV12-3 or TRBV12-4 and TRBJ2-1; 11 bases fit TRBD2. This CDR3 spans 14 amino acids. In nucleotides, the CDR3 is TGTGCGACTAGCGGGACCCAACTATACAATGAGCAGTTCTTC. It specifies CATSGTQLYNEQFF.